The sequence of this T cell receptor (beta chain) was determined in a study of cytomegalovirus exposure and HLA in healthy donors. The overall study: Counted in an early data release were about 86 million unique TCRs from HLA-typed donors. There were 350 to 400 genotyped donors. Of these, roughly 82% fell in the genetic ancestry cluster associated with self-reported Caucasian donors.

This CDR3 region has 15 residues. Germline assignment: CDR1 SGDLS and CDR2 YYNGEE. Trimming removed 0 bases at V and 3 bases at J, with 9 bases between. This clone was recorded once. It was with 60 Vbeta and 13 Jbeta primers that the PCR ran. Data came from immunoSEQ multiplex PCR; TCRdb stores just in-frame clones and leaves some out. Among around 200,000 clones listed, 81% were seen once. The specimen was PBMCs. This chain connects TRBV9 to TRBJ1-4; D perhaps matches TRBD1 (5 bases). The clonotype originates from a man aged 45-60 years in good health and CMV-seronegative. CDR3 in DNA: TGTGCCAGCAGCGTAGCAGGGCAGCCTAATGAAAAACTGTTTTTT. It codes for CASSVAGQPNEKLFF.